The 16 T cell receptor beta chains in this list originate from one sample, sequenced in a study of radiation and T cells in renal cell carcinoma (dated by TCRdb to about 2020). Sample time point, as interpreted from the label and publication: blood 4 weeks post-SBRT, at nephrectomy. The sample's treatment or condition, from its label and the paper: 15 Gy SBRT to primary tumor, nephrectomy 4 weeks later. The library was built by means of the immunoSEQ multiplex PCR assay. Drawn from immuneACCESS, this table holds only the in-frame rearrangements with V and J called that TCRdb kept. Clones are partly lost; checked studies trace under half to an unresolved V gene and leave the rest unexplained. The sample table contains 30,000 to 40,000 clones; only one count was recorded for over 70% of them. The top ten clonotypes cover around a third of the sample. The specimen comprised blood, sampled from a patient whose treatment included radiotherapy and nephrectomy. These receptors all stem from a man aged 60 to 75 with renal cell carcinoma.

The J gene is TRBJ2-5, the V gene TRBV7-6; 10 nucleotides align to TRBD1. Germline loops: CDR1 SGHVS, CDR2 FNYEAQ. V lost 5 bases and J lost 5; bases outside the gene matches: 8. The CDR3 extends over 15 amino acids. The CDR3 bases are TGTGCCAGCAGCAACCAGGGGGACAGGGGTGAGACCCAGTACTTC. This sequence encodes CASSNQGDRGETQYF.

The gene calls are TRBV5-5 and TRBJ2-5; possibly TRBD2 for D (5 bases). There are 16 residues in the CDR3. V shed 4 bases and J shed 2 bases, with 18 bases lying between them. From germline, CDR1 is SGHKS and CDR2 YYEKEE (reference sequence). CDR3 sequence (DNA): TGTGCCAGCAGCCCCAGGCCGCCAGGAGGACAAGAGACCCAGTACTTC. It yields the protein CASSPRPPGGQETQYF. The full variable domain, with the rest looked up from reference TRBV5-5 and TRBJ2-5, is DAGVTQSPTHLIKTRGQQVTLRCSPISGHKSVSWYQQVLGQGPQFIFQYYEKEERGRGNFPDRFSARQFPNYSSELNVNALLLGDSALYLCASSPRPPGGQETQYFGPGTRLLVL.

The chain employs TRBV11-2 and TRBJ2-2; 10 nucleotides align to TRBD1. Germline V gene sequence: CDR1 SGHAT, CDR2 FQNNGV. The CDR3 totals 16 residues. J was trimmed by 1 base and V by 7 bases; bases with no gene match: 6. The CDR3 region is CASILRDRGNTGELFF. The DNA for the CDR3 is TGTGCCAGCATCCTGAGGGACAGGGGGAACACCGGGGAGCTGTTTTTT.

In regard to this clone: Mismatch with germline at one junction end may stem from a read error. J is TRBJ2-5 and V is TRBV7-7, with a tentative D call TRBD1 (6 bases). Germline CDR1 reads SSHAT; CDR2 reads FNYEAQ (reference sequence). This CDR3 is 13 amino acids long. In DNA, the CDR3 is TGTGCTAGCAGCCGTGAGAGGGGGAAGACCCAGTACTTC. It encodes CASSRERGKTQYF.

The chain uses TRBV4-1 and TRBJ2-7, with 12 bases matching TRBD2. CDR1 MGHRA and CDR2 YSYEKL come from the germline V gene. CDR3 length: 16 amino acids. Germline trimming cut 3 bases from V and 2 bases from J; bases unmatched to any gene: 5. The CDR3 spells CASSHISSGRAYEQYF. The DNA for the CDR3 is TGCGCCAGCAGCCACATTTCTAGCGGGAGGGCCTACGAGCAGTACTTC.

The chain employs TRBV6-4 and TRBJ1-5; D is undetermined. Germline lookup yields CDR1 MRHNA and CDR2 SNTAGT. The CDR3 has 13 amino acids. Trimming took 3 bases from V and 9 from J, leaving 12 bases between them. This chain's CDR3 is CASSEEGFAPQHF. The CDR3 nucleotides are TGTGCCAGCAGTGAGGAAGGGTTTGCGCCCCAGCATTTT.

The V call is TRBV12-5, the J call TRBJ2-7; D might be TRBD1 (5 bases). Germline V lookup: CDR1 LGHNT, CDR2 FRNRAP. V gave up 4 bases and J gave up 0 bases, with 19 bases separating them. This CDR3 spans 17 amino acids. The CDR3 reads CASGYPYLGQASYEQYF. The CDR3 bases are TGTGCTAGTGGTTACCCCTACCTGGGGCAGGCCTCCTACGAGCAGTACTTC.

This chain uses TRBV19 with TRBJ1-2, with D possibly TRBD1 on 5 matching bases. Trimming left V 3 bases short and J 3 bases short, with 14 bases between. This CDR3 is 15 amino acids long. CDR1 and CDR2 from the germline V gene are LNHDA and SQIVND (reference sequence). CDR3 region: CASSIGTGRDYGYTF. DNA of the CDR3: TGTGCCAGTAGTATCGGGACCGGGAGGGACTATGGCTACACCTTC.

V usage is TRBV25-1 and J usage is TRBJ2-1, with D possibly matching TRBD1 (6 bases). The V gene lost 5 bases and the J gene lost 3 bases, with 17 bases spanning the gap. The germline CDR1 and CDR2 sequences are MGHDK and SYGVNS. The CDR3 is 16 amino acids. The DNA of the CDR3 is TGTGCCAGCAGTCAAGGGGCAGGGGAAATCTACAATGAGCAGTTCTTC. It codes for CASSQGAGEIYNEQFF.

This chain links TRBV11-2 with TRBJ1-1; TRBD1 is a possible D gene (5 bases). Germline CDR1 and CDR2: SGHAT and FQNNGV. V gave up 3 bases and J gave up 1 base, with 9 bases separating them. The CDR3 totals 14 residues. CDR3 amino acids: CASSLTVPNTEAFF. The CDR3 DNA reads as TGTGCCAGCAGCTTGACAGTCCCGAACACTGAAGCTTTCTTT.

CDR3 loop: CASSRRDRMYNEQFF. Written as DNA, the CDR3 is TGTGCCAGCAGTCGCCGGGACAGGATGTACAATGAGCAGTTCTTC. This sequence joins TRBV6-5 and TRBJ2-1, with TRBD1 matching over 8 bases. V gave up 5 bases and J gave up 4 bases; unmatched junction bases: 7. The CDR3 consists of 15 residues. The V gene's germline CDR1 is MNHEY and CDR2 SVGAGI.

CDR3 nucleotide sequence: TGCGCCAGCGACCCATCTGGAGCTTCTGGGGCCAACGTCCTGACTTTC. It codes for CASDPSGASGANVLTF. J is TRBJ2-6 and V is TRBV5-1, with D hard to call. Trimming cost V 7 bases and J 1 base, with 15 bases left between them. CDR3 size: 16 residues. Germline CDR1 is SGHRS and CDR2 is YFSETQ.

The chain is built from TRBV6-1 and TRBJ2-2; 8 bases are a match to TRBD1. Unmatched junction bases numbered 7, after V lost 4 bases and J lost 0 bases. The V gene's germline CDR1 is MNHNS and CDR2 SASEGT. The CDR3 spans 17 residues. The CDR3 loop is CASSGTPGQANTGELFF. In nucleotides, the CDR3 is TGTGCCAGCAGTGGAACTCCGGGACAGGCGAACACCGGGGAGCTGTTTTTT.

The genes are TRBV4-2 and TRBJ2-7, with 7 nucleotides matching TRBD2. The length of the CDR3 is 18 residues. CDR1 is LGHNA and CDR2 is YNFKEQ in the germline V gene. With 0 bases clipped from V and 4 bases from J, the junction kept 15 bases outside the gene matches. CDR3 sequence reads: CASSQDSPLAGARYEQYF. CDR3 DNA: TGTGCCAGCAGCCAAGACTCCCCCTTGGCGGGAGCTAGGTACGAGCAGTACTTC.

This chain connects TRBV19 to TRBJ2-3, with 11 bases aligning to TRBD1. V was clipped by 7 bases and J by 8 bases; unmatched bases: 11. From germline, CDR1 is LNHDA and CDR2 SQIVND (reference sequence). The CDR3 is made up of 15 amino acids. The CDR3 reads CASTPRDRGYGTQYF. The CDR3 region has the DNA TGTGCCAGTACCCCCCGGGACAGGGGGTACGGTACGCAGTATTTT.

DNA of the CDR3: TGTGCCAGTAGTAAATACACCTCTCAGGGCTCTGGGGCCAACGTCCTGACTTTC. Its translation: CASSKYTSQGSGANVLTF. The V call is TRBV19, the J call TRBJ2-6, with D perhaps TRBD1 (5 bases). Germline V lookup: CDR1 LNHDA, CDR2 SQIVND (reference sequence). V was trimmed by 4 bases and J by 0 bases, leaving 16 bases between them. The CDR3 covers 18 residues.